These 17 T cell receptor beta chains were all obtained from the same sample, sequenced in a study of a mutant IDH1 vaccine in newly diagnosed glioma. This table comes from immunoSEQ multiplex PCR, and its TCRdb copy is limited to in-frame clones, with some not included. The sample has 25,000 to 35,000 clones; more than 70% are singletons. Time point denoted: week 23, last vaccination. It was 300 ug of mutant IDH1 20-mer peptide that made up each vaccine dose, given with topical imiquimod. No antigens are known for them. This sample comprised PBMCs, obtained from a glioma patient whose treatment included an IDH1 peptide vaccine. The receptors here all came from a woman aged 18-29 years with glioma.

The chain recombines TRBV7-8 with TRBJ2-5, with 7 nucleotides matching TRBD2. V was clipped by 0 bases and J by 3 bases; unmatched bases: 4. The CDR3 extends over 15 amino acids. The germline CDR1 and CDR2 sequences are SGHVS and FQNEAQ. CDR3 sequence: CASSLARLAEETQYF. CDR3 nucleotide sequence: TGTGCCAGCAGCTTAGCGCGTCTAGCGGAAGAGACCCAGTACTTC.

This clone came up a few times. This sequence joins TRBV6-6 and TRBJ1-4; tentative D call: TRBD1 (6 bases). With 2 bases removed from V and 8 bases from J, the gap between germline ends came to 15 bases. Per the germline V gene, CDR1 is MNHNY and CDR2 is SVGAGI (reference sequence). The CDR3 contains 15 residues. The CDR3 DNA reads as TGTGCCAGCAGTTACGCCAGGGACAAAGGGGAAAAACTGTTTTTT. Its translation is CASSYARDKGEKLFF.

This clone was seen a single time. The rearrangement links TRBV11-3 to TRBJ2-7; D remains unclear. Deletions cut 0 bases from V and 5 bases from J, with 14 bases between. This CDR3 comprises 15 residues. Germline V gene data show CDR1 as SGHNT and CDR2 as YENEEA. The chain's CDR3 is CASSLDTTFSHEQYF. CDR3 nucleotide sequence: TGTGCCAGCAGCTTAGATACAACTTTTAGCCACGAGCAGTACTTC.

The chain has TRBV29-1 and TRBJ1-2; D might be TRBD1 (5 bases). From germline, CDR1 is SQVTM and CDR2 ANQGSEA. The CDR3 is 9 residues long. CDR3 DNA sequence: TGCGGGGGGGACTATGGCTACACCTTC. Its protein product is CGGDYGYTF.

The chain recombines TRBV11-2 with TRBJ1-3; the D is unclear. V was trimmed by 3 bases and J by 0 bases, leaving 6 bases between them. Germline CDR1 reads SGHAT; CDR2 reads FQNNGV. The CDR3 contains 14 residues. Here the CDR3 DNA reads TGTGCCAGCAGCTTCGAGAGCTCTGGAAACACCATATATTTT. Protein product: CASSFESSGNTIYF.

The chain couples TRBV7-2 to TRBJ2-7; D might be TRBD2 (6 bases). The CDR3 runs 15 residues. V gave up 2 bases and J gave up 2 bases, with 13 bases separating them. Germline V gene lookup returns CDR1 SGHTA and CDR2 FQGNSA. The CDR3 DNA follows: TGTGCCAGCAGCTTATCAGCGGGTCCTACCTACGAGCAGTACTTC. It is translated as CASSLSAGPTYEQYF.

The chain recombines TRBV6-1 with TRBJ2-2; D gene uncertain. This CDR3 has 13 residues. Germline V CDR1 and CDR2: MNHNS, SASEGT. Trimming shortened V by 1 base and J by 1 base, and 1 base separated the two germline ends. The CDR3 coding sequence is TGTGCCAGCAGTGAAGTGAACACCGGGGAGCTGTTTTTT. This gives the protein CASSEVNTGELFF.

V gene TRBV19 combines with J gene TRBJ2-7; D may be TRBD1 (6 bases). V was pared by 5 bases and J by 4 bases, with 12 bases between. This CDR3 is 13 amino acids long. Germline CDR1 LNHDA, CDR2 SQIVND (reference sequence). CDR3 DNA: TGTGCCAGTAGTCCCACCGACAGGTACGAGCAGTACTTC. Its translation is CASSPTDRYEQYF.

This chain connects TRBV11-2 to TRBJ1-1; weak D call: TRBD1 (5 bases). This CDR3 spans 14 amino acids. V was pared by 1 base and J by 4 bases, with 10 bases between. CDR1 is SGHAT and CDR2 is FQNNGV in the germline V gene. The CDR3 loop reads CASSLGGGTTEAFF. The CDR3 DNA reads as TGTGCCAGCAGCTTAGGGGGAGGGACCACTGAAGCTTTCTTT. Based on the CDR3 plus reference TRBV11-2 and TRBJ1-1, the full variable domain is EAGVAQSPRYKIIEKRQSVAFWCNPISGHATLYWYQQILGQGPKLLIQFQNNGVVDDSQLPKDRFSAERLKGVDSTLKIQPAKLEDSAVYLCASSLGGGTTEAFFGQGTRLTVV.

The gene calls are TRBV5-1 and TRBJ2-5, with D uncertain. The CDR3 is 11 residues long. V was clipped by 4 bases and J by 5 bases, with 6 bases between them. CDR1 is SGHRS and CDR2 is YFSETQ in the germline V gene. Here the CDR3 reads CASSERETQYF. In DNA form, the CDR3 reads TGCGCCAGCAGCGAAAGGGAGACCCAGTACTTC.

The chain joins TRBV7-2 to TRBJ2-7; D remains unclear. The CDR3 is made up of 12 amino acids. Trimming shortened V by 2 bases and J by 4 bases, and 6 bases separated the two germline ends. The germline V gene has CDR1 SGHTA and CDR2 FQGNSA. The CDR3 region has the DNA TGTGCCAGCAGCTTAAAGGGTTACGAGCAGTACTTC. Residues: CASSLKGYEQYF.

This chain links TRBV18 with TRBJ2-3, with no clear D. This CDR3 contains 13 residues. Per the germline V gene, CDR1 is KGHSH and CDR2 is LQKENI. V was pared by 0 bases and J by 0 bases, with 1 base between. DNA of the CDR3: TGTGCCAGCTCACCACCGAGCACAGATACGCAGTATTTT. It yields the protein CASSPPSTDTQYF. Using reference TRBV18 and TRBJ2-3 for the parts outside the CDR3, the full variable domain is NAGVMQNPRHLVRRRGQEARLRCSPMKGHSHVYWYRQLPEEGLKFMVYLQKENIIDESGMPKERFSAEFPKEGPSILRIQQVVRGDSAAYFCASSPPSTDTQYFGPGTRLTVL.

CDR3 protein: CASSPGTGWNQPQHF. CDR3 in DNA: TGTGCCAGCTCACCGGGGACAGGGTGGAATCAGCCCCAGCATTTT. This chain joins TRBV18 and TRBJ1-5, with 9 bases aligning to TRBD1. V dropped 3 bases and J dropped 4; count of bases not matched to a gene: 4. Germline values: CDR1 KGHSH, CDR2 LQKENI. The CDR3 length is 15 residues.

This chain joins TRBV6-5 and TRBJ1-4, with D unclear. V was cut by 2 bases and J by 4 bases, with 14 bases left in between. The germline V gene has CDR1 MNHEY and CDR2 SVGAGI. This CDR3 is 16 amino acids long. The CDR3 loop is CASSYSDGVGNEKLFF. CDR3 nucleotides: TGTGCCAGCAGTTACAGCGACGGGGTCGGTAATGAAAAACTGTTTTTT.

The rearrangement uses TRBV7-9 and TRBJ1-1; D not certain. Trimming pared 5 bases from V and 4 bases from J, leaving 5 bases between. The V gene's germline CDR1 is SEHNR and CDR2 FQNEAQ (reference sequence). The CDR3 length is 11 residues. For the CDR3, the DNA is TGTGCCAGCAGCACTTTCACTGAAGCTTTCTTT. Translation gives CASSTFTEAFF.

The chain couples TRBV5-1 to TRBJ1-1; 7 positions match TRBD1. The CDR3 covers 14 residues. Germline V gene sequence: CDR1 SGHRS, CDR2 YFSETQ. V trimming: 5 bases; J trimming: 0 bases; junction bases outside the gene matches: 4. CDR3 bases: TGCGCCAGCAGACTGGGACAGCTGAACACTGAAGCTTTCTTT. It encodes CASRLGQLNTEAFF.

The chain carries TRBV19 and TRBJ1-2; 10 bases fit TRBD1. The trim removed 7 bases at V and 4 bases at J, leaving 6 bases unmatched. CDR1 and CDR2 (germline): LNHDA, SQIVND (reference sequence). The CDR3 extends over 14 amino acids. CDR3 DNA: TGTGCCAGTAACCCGACAGGGGGCGGCTATGGCTACACCTTC. Amino acids: CASNPTGGGYGYTF.